The 12 T cell receptor beta chains presented below share a single source sample, sequenced in a study of cytomegalovirus exposure and HLA in healthy donors. PCR primers comprised 60 Vbeta and 13 Jbeta primers. Only in-frame clones appear in the TCRdb table, and some are missing; sequencing was by immunoSEQ multiplex PCR. Of approximately 70,000 clones detected, about two thirds appear once; the ten largest clones hold roughly 10%. The sequencing input was PBMCs. These receptors came from a woman aged 45-65 years in good health and CMV-seropositive.

The chain carries TRBV6-5 and TRBJ1-4, with TRBD1 matching 9 bases. This CDR3 region has 13 residues. V dropped 6 bases and J dropped 7; count of bases not matched to a gene: 3. In germline, CDR1 is MNHEY, CDR2 SVGAGI. CDR3 protein: CASRTGGSEKLFF. In DNA form, the CDR3 reads TGTGCCAGCAGAACAGGGGGCTCTGAAAAACTGTTTTTT.

The chain carries TRBV27 and TRBJ2-3, with TRBD1 matching over 7 bases. With 5 bases clipped from V and 2 bases from J, the junction kept 4 bases outside the gene matches. Germline CDR1 MNHEY, CDR2 SMNVEV (reference sequence). This CDR3 comprises 14 residues. The CDR3 protein is CASSRQGNTDTQYF. The CDR3 bases are TGTGCCAGCAGTCGACAGGGTAACACAGATACGCAGTATTTT.

The CDR3 is CATMTSGGATQYF. The CDR3 DNA is TGTGCCACCATGACTAGCGGGGGGGCCACCCAGTACTTC. The chain combines TRBV15 with TRBJ2-5; 14 bases map to TRBD2. The CDR3 is 13 amino acids. After removal of 7 bases from V and 8 bases from J, the junction contained 3 bases not matched to a gene. Germline CDR1 and CDR2: LNHNV and YYDKDF (reference sequence). Filled out from reference TRBV15 and TRBJ2-5, the complete variable domain reads DAMVIQNPRYQVTQFGKPVTLSCSQTLNHNVMYWYQQKSSQAPKLLFHYYDKDFNNEADTPDNFQSRRPNTSFCFLDIRSPGLGDTAMYLCATMTSGGATQYFGPGTRLLVL.

This sequence joins TRBV2 and TRBJ2-2, with a weak D call TRBD2 (5 bases). This CDR3 region has 13 residues. The V gene's germline CDR1 is SNHLY and CDR2 FYNNEI. The V end was cut by 6 bases, the J end by 6 bases, with 11 bases between. CDR3 loop: CASRLEGAGELFF. Here the CDR3 DNA reads TGTGCCAGCAGACTTGAGGGCGCCGGGGAGCTGTTTTTT. The variable domain in full, with the rest retrieved from reference TRBV2 and TRBJ2-2, is EPEVTQTPSHQVTQMGQEVILRCVPISNHLYFYWYRQILGQKVEFLVSFYNNEISEKSEIFDDQFSVERPDGSNFTLKIRSTKLEDSAMYFCASRLEGAGELFFGEGSRLTVL.

V usage is TRBV7-2 and J usage is TRBJ1-5; possibly TRBD1 for D (6 bases). Germline loops: CDR1 SGHTA, CDR2 FQGNSA. CDR3 size: 17 residues. Trimming took 5 bases from V and 2 from J, leaving 19 bases between them. The chain's CDR3 is CASSHRGGVLGNQPQHF. In DNA form, the CDR3 reads TGTGCCAGCAGCCACAGAGGGGGGGTACTTGGCAATCAGCCCCAGCATTTT.

The J gene is TRBJ1-3, the V gene TRBV27; 7 bases are shared with TRBD1. The germline V gene has CDR1 MNHEY and CDR2 SMNVEV (reference sequence). CDR3 length: 17 residues. V shed 2 bases, J shed 4 bases, and the junction held 11 bases outside the gene matches. This CDR3 reads CASSLRVGDSAGNTIYF. The CDR3 DNA is TGTGCCAGCAGTTTAAGGGTAGGGGACAGCGCAGGAAACACCATATATTTT.

The chain couples TRBV20-1 to TRBJ2-5; possible D gene TRBD2, 6 bases. Germline V gene data show CDR1 as DFQATT and CDR2 as SNEGSKA (reference sequence). The CDR3 totals 11 residues. CDR3 sequence: CGWGERETQYF. The CDR3 DNA is TGCGGGTGGGGGGAACGCGAGACCCAGTACTTC.

The chain has TRBV4-1 and TRBJ1-5, with 7 bases lining up with TRBD1. The trim removed 4 bases at V and 0 bases at J, leaving 3 bases unmatched. This CDR3 comprises 15 residues. CDR1 MGHRA and CDR2 YSYEKL come from the germline V gene. The CDR3 coding sequence is TGCGCCAGCAGCCCAGGGACAGTTAGCAATCAGCCCCAGCATTTT. As protein: CASSPGTVSNQPQHF.

CDR3 nucleotide sequence: TGTGCCAGCAGCTTCCTCTTTCGTGGCTACACCTTC. It codes for CASSFLFRGYTF. The V gene is TRBV7-8, the J gene TRBJ1-2; D remains unclear. This CDR3 is 12 amino acids long. V shed 3 bases and J shed 7 bases, with 9 bases lying between them. Looked up from germline, CDR1 is SGHVS and CDR2 is FQNEAQ.

The CDR3 here is CASSHRESYEQYF. The CDR3 DNA follows: TGTGCCAGCAGTCACAGGGAGTCCTACGAGCAGTACTTC. The chain links TRBV7-9 to TRBJ2-7; a possible D gene is TRBD1 (6 bases). Germline-derived CDR1 and CDR2 are SEHNR and FQNEAQ (reference sequence). This CDR3 contains 13 residues. The germline V and J ends were trimmed by 6 bases and 1 base, with 10 bases remaining between them. Full variable domain (remainder filled in from reference TRBV7-9 and TRBJ2-7): DTGVSQNPRHKITKRGQNVTFRCDPISEHNRLYWYRQTLGQGPEFLTYFQNEAQLEKSRLLSDRFSAERPKGSFSTLEIQRTEQGDSAMYLCASSHRESYEQYFGPGTRLTVT.

The sample holds one count of this clone. V usage is TRBV1 and J usage is TRBJ2-1; the table's D call TRBD2 went unverified against the DNA. TRBV1 is shown as a pseudogene. CDR3 length: 14 amino acids. CDR3 bases: TGCACCAGCAGTATGGGACTAGCTAACAATGAGCAGTTCTTC. It is translated as CTSSMGLANNEQFF.

The chain is built from TRBV4-3 and TRBJ2-1; D is uncertain. Germline V gives CDR1 LGHNA, CDR2 YSLEER. This CDR3 is 14 amino acids long. Between the trimmed V and J ends, which lost 0 bases and 10 bases, there was a span of 13 bases. CDR3 sequence: CASSQDLSRREQFF. In nucleotides, the CDR3 is TGCGCCAGCAGCCAAGATTTGAGTCGGCGGGAGCAGTTCTTC.